This T cell receptor beta chain was identified in a study of OX40 agonist ivuxolimab in advanced cancers. Study summary: Patients were dosed with the agonistic anti-OX40 (CD134) antibody ivuxolimab. General study findings and limits: Clonal expansion was seen in CD4+ and CD8+ blood T cells by week 6 at 0.1 to 3.0 mg/kg. The authors did not determine the antigen specificity of the expanded peripheral T cells.

V lost 8 bases to trimming and J lost 8 bases, with 9 bases between them. The CDR3 extends over 11 amino acids. Germline V gene lookup returns CDR1 SNHLY and CDR2 FYNNEI. Clones were read by immunoSEQ multiplex PCR, and TCRdb kept only the in-frame ones, dropping some. The sample includes more than 75,000 clones, 88% of them seen just once. Concerning this clone itself: The antigen is undetermined.

Sample: CD4+ or CD8+ T cells sorted from blood, taken in a trial of the OX40 agonist ivuxolimab. This TCR came from an adult with an advanced solid tumor such as melanoma, head and neck, liver or kidney cancer. The chain carries TRBV2 and TRBJ1-4, with D uncertain. CDR3: CASCPGEKLFF. The CDR3 region has the DNA TGTGCCAGCTGCCCGGGGGAAAAACTGTTTTTT.